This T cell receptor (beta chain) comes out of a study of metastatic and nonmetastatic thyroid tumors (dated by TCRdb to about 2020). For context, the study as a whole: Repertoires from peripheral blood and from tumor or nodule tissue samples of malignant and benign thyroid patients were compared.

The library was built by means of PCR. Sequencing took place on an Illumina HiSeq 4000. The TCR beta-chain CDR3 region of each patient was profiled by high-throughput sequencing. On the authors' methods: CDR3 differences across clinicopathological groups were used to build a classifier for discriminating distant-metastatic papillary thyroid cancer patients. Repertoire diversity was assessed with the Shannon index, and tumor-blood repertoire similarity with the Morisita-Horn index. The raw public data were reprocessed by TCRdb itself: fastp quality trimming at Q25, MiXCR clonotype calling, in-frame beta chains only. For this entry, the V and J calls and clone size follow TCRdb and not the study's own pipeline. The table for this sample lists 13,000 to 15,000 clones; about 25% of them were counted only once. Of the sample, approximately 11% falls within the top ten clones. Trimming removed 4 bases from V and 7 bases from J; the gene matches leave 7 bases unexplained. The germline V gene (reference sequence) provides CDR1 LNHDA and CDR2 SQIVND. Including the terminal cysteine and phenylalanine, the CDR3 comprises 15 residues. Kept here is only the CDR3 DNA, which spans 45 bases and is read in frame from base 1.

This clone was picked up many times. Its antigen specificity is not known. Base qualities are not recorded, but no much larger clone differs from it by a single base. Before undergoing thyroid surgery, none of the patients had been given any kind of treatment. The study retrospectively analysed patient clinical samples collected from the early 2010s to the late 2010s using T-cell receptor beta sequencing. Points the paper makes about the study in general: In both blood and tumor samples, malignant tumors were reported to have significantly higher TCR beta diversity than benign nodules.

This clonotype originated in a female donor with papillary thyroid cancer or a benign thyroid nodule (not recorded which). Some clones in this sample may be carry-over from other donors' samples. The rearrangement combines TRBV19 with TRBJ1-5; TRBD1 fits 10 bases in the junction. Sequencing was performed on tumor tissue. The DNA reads TGTGCCAGTAGTACTGGGACAGGGGCACAACAGCCCCAGCATTTT. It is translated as CASSTGTGAQQPQHF. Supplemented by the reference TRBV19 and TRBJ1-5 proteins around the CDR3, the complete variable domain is DGGITQSPKYLFRKEGQNVTLSCEQNLNHDAMYWYRQDPGQGLRLIYYSQIVNDFQKGDIAEGYSVSREKKESFPLTVTSAQKNPTAFYLCASSTGTGAQQPQHFGDGTRLSIL.